A selection of T cell receptor beta chains follows, all from one sample in a study of blood T cell repertoires in COVID-19. Profiling relied on immunoSEQ multiplex PCR, and the TCRdb table lists in-frame clones only, not all of them. The sample shows tens of thousands of clones, roughly 90% of them seen only once. The sequencing input was peripheral blood. The receptors come from a man in his fifties with active or convalescent COVID-19. Each CDR3 is given with its conserved first and last residue. Each record gives: CDR3 length, J gene, V gene, D gene, clone size, CDR3 DNA, CDR3 protein. D genes are given only for firm matches. Clone size, where shown, is once, few, many, or a class for clones that have expanded.

14	TRBJ2-5	TRBV18	.	.	TGTGCCAGCTCACCACCTGACGGGGTGGAGACCCAGTACTTC	CASSPPDGVETQYF
13	TRBJ1-2	TRBV24-1	.	.	TGTGCCACCGGTTCGGACAGCAACTATGGCTACACCTTC	CATGSDSNYGYTF
11	TRBJ2-7	TRBV30	.	.	TGTGCCTGGAGTGCCGGTGTCGAGCAGTACTTC	CAWSAGVEQYF
14	TRBJ2-1	TRBV10-2	TRBD2	.	TGCGCCAGCAGTGCAGCGGGAGGGTACAATGAGCAGTTCTTC	CASSAAGGYNEQFF
15	TRBJ2-1	TRBV29-1	TRBD1	.	TGCAGCGTTTCAAGCAGGGGGAGCTCCTACAATGAGCAGTTCTTC	CSVSSRGSSYNEQFF
17	TRBJ2-6	TRBV7-9	TRBD1	.	TGTGCCAGCAGCGTGACAGGGGCGCGCTCTGGGGCCAACGTCCTGACTTTC	CASSVTGARSGANVLTF
15	TRBJ2-2	TRBV25-1	TRBD1	.	TGTGCCAGCAGTTGGGACAGGGTGGGAACCGGGGAGCTGTTTTTT	CASSWDRVGTGELFF
15	TRBJ2-2	TRBV11-2	TRBD2	.	TGTGCCAGCAGCTCCAGCGGGGGGGCCATCGGGGAGCTGTTTTTT	CASSSSGGAIGELFF
15	TRBJ2-5	TRBV2	TRBD1	.	TGTGCCAGCAGCCGTCAGGGGGCGGGTCAAGAGACCCAGTACTTC	CASSRQGAGQETQYF
15	TRBJ1-1	TRBV6-5	TRBD1	.	TGTGCCAGCAGTTCGGGACAGGGGGCTGGTACTGAAGCTTTCTTT	CASSSGQGAGTEAFF
13	TRBJ2-7	TRBV27	.	.	TGTGCCAGCAGTTTATCGGCGGACTACGAGCAGTACTTC	CASSLSADYEQYF
13	TRBJ2-1	TRBV2	.	.	TGTGCCAGCAATCCCAGCTCCTACAATGAGCAGTTCTTC	CASNPSSYNEQFF
18	TRBJ2-5	TRBV3-1/TRBV3-2	TRBD2	.	TGTGCCAGCAGCCAAGTGACTAGCGGGAGGGTTGGTCTCGAGACCCAGTACTTC	CASSQVTSGRVGLETQYF
15	TRBJ1-6	TRBV28	.	.	TGTGCCAGCCAAGGGGAAGGGGCCTATAATTCACCCCTCCACTTT	CASQGEGAYNSPLHF
15	TRBJ2-7	TRBV6-1	.	.	TGTGCCAGCAGTGAAGGCCTGTTCGGGGTTTACGAGCAGTACTTC	CASSEGLFGVYEQYF
12	TRBJ1-2	TRBV3-1/TRBV3-2	.	.	TGTGCCAGCAGCCAGGAATTAGACAGCTACACCTTC	CASSQELDSYTF
14	TRBJ1-5	TRBV6-1	.	.	TGTGCCAGCAGTGAGGTGGAGGGACGGCAGCCCCAGCATTTT	CASSEVEGRQPQHF
13	TRBJ1-2	TRBV12-3/TRBV12-4	.	.	TGTGCCAGCAACAGAAATGGGCTGGATGGCTACACCTTC	CASNRNGLDGYTF
13	TRBJ2-1	TRBV9	.	.	TGTGCCAGCAGCGGGGCTCCGGACAATGAGCAGTTCTTC	CASSGAPDNEQFF
14	TRBJ1-5	TRBV5-1	.	.	TGCGCCAGCTCAACAGGCAATAGCAATCAGCCCCAGCATTTT	CASSTGNSNQPQHF
14	TRBJ2-7	TRBV5-4	.	.	TGTGCCAGCGGAAAACAGGGATTCCCCTACGAGCAGTACTTC	CASGKQGFPYEQYF
13	TRBJ1-2	TRBV9	TRBD1	.	TGTGCCAGCAGGGACAGGGTTTTCTATGGCTACACCTTC	CASRDRVFYGYTF
17	TRBJ2-7	TRBV19	TRBD2	.	TGTGCCAGTAGTACCCCTCCTAGCGGGAGGGCACCCAACGAGCAGTACTTC	CASSTPPSGRAPNEQYF
15	TRBJ2-5	TRBV2	TRBD1	many	TGTGCCAGCAGTGAACCAACAGGGGGTGGAGAGACCCAGTACTTC	CASSEPTGGGETQYF
15	TRBJ2-2	TRBV14	.	.	TGTGCCAGCAGCCCGCTACTAGACGGGGCCGGGGAGCTGTTTTTT	CASSPLLDGAGELFF
15	TRBJ2-1	TRBV27	.	.	TGTGCCAGCAGTAAACTAGCCCGCCGTGGGAATGAGCAGTTCTTC	CASSKLARRGNEQFF
16	TRBJ2-5	TRBV11-3	TRBD2	.	TGTGCCAGCAGCCTCGGACTAGCGGAGTCTCAAGAGACCCAGTACTTC	CASSLGLAESQETQYF
17	TRBJ2-1	TRBV11-2	TRBD2	.	TGTGCCAGCAGCTCCAGACTAGCGGGGACTACTAGTAATGAGCAGTTCTTC	CASSSRLAGTTSNEQFF
17	TRBJ2-5	TRBV29-1	TRBD2	.	TGCAGCGGAGTGGAGCTAGCGGGGGGGCCTTACCAAGAGACCCAGTACTTC	CSGVELAGGPYQETQYF
14	TRBJ1-1	TRBV6-5	.	.	TGTGCCAGCAGTTACTCTTGGGAGGGGGCTGAAGCTTTCTTT	CASSYSWEGAEAFF
15	TRBJ2-3	TRBV30	.	.	TGTGCCTGGAGTTGGGGGGATCGAAGCACAGATACGCAGTATTTT	CAWSWGDRSTDTQYF
13	TRBJ2-2	TRBV7-2	.	.	TGTGCCAGCAGCAATCAGGGGTTCGGGGAGCTGTTTTTT	CASSNQGFGELFF
15	TRBJ1-5	TRBV4-2	.	.	TGTGCCAGCAGCCAAGAGACGGCTGCGGCTCAGCCCCAGCATTTT	CASSQETAAAQPQHF
16	TRBJ2-5	TRBV4-3	TRBD2	.	TGCGCCAGCAGCCAGGAAGCGGGGGGCCTCCGAGAGACCCAGTACTTC	CASSQEAGGLRETQYF
15	TRBJ2-7	TRBV6-2/TRBV6-3	.	once	TGTGCCAGCAGTTACTCGTCAGGGGCCTCCTACGAGCAGTACTTC	CASSYSSGASYEQYF
16	TRBJ2-3	TRBV2	TRBD2	once	TGTGCCAGCAGTCCGGAGCGGGGGCCCTACACAGATACGCAGTATTTT	CASSPERGPYTDTQYF
15	TRBJ1-6	TRBV27	.	.	TGTGCCAGCAGCTCCGGGGCGATGGGGGGTTCACCCCTCCACTTT	CASSSGAMGGSPLHF
15	TRBJ1-3	TRBV18	TRBD1	.	TGTGCCAGCTCACCACCTGACAGGGCTGGAAACACCATATATTTT	CASSPPDRAGNTIYF
15	TRBJ1-1	TRBV4-1	.	.	TGCGCCAGCAGCCAAGATCTCAGGGTTGGTACTGAAGCTTTCTTT	CASSQDLRVGTEAFF
15	TRBJ2-1	TRBV28	TRBD1	once	TGTGCCAGCAGGGAAGTGGGACAGTTCTACAATGAGCAGTTCTTC	CASREVGQFYNEQFF
17	TRBJ2-6	TRBV12-5	TRBD2	.	TGTGCTAGTGGAGGGACTAGCGGGGCCACTGGGGCCAACGTCCTGACTTTC	CASGGTSGATGANVLTF
15	TRBJ1-2	TRBV18	.	.	TGTGCCAGCTCACCAGTGGAGGCAACTAACTATGGCTACACCTTC	CASSPVEATNYGYTF